This T cell receptor beta chain appears in the sequencing data of a study of T cell responses to AZD1222 COVID-19 vaccine. General study results and limits: Donors in the cohort were predominantly white British and more often female, and clonal diversity was possibly underestimated.

As regards this clone: Its specificity is unknown.

TCRdb's copy holds only in-frame clones and misses some; the assay was immunoSEQ multiplex PCR. The sample carries approximately 91,000 clones, more than 85% recorded once. CDR1 SGHVS and CDR2 FQNEAQ come from the germline V gene. V lost 5 bases, J lost 2 bases, and 16 bases lay in between. The CDR3 has 15 residues. Pooling of second doses given at about 4 or about 12 weeks was done. The TCR sequence derives from an adult who received the AZD1222 COVID-19 vaccine. This rearrangement joins TRBV7-8 to TRBJ2-7, with D possibly matching TRBD1 (6 bases). The specimen was peripheral blood, collected 28 days after the second AZD1222 dose. In DNA form, the CDR3 reads TGTGCCAGCAGCCATGGGTACGAGGGGGCCTACGAGCAGTACTTC. Encoded protein: CASSHGYEGAYEQYF.